These 17 T cell receptor beta chains share one sample of origin, sequenced in a study of blood T cell repertoires in COVID-19. Clones were read by immunoSEQ multiplex PCR, and TCRdb kept only the in-frame ones, dropping some. The sample gives some 64,000 clones, around 82% of which show up once; roughly 15% is in the top ten. The sample consisted of peripheral blood. These receptors were taken from a man in his fifties or sixties with COVID-19, enrolled during active disease.

The chain is built from TRBV11-2 and TRBJ2-7; perhaps TRBD1 as D (5 bases). The CDR3 spans 13 residues. Germline CDR1 reads SGHAT; CDR2 reads FQNNGV. Deletions cut 3 bases from V and 3 bases from J, with 9 bases between. The CDR3 spells CASSLKRGYEQYF. In nucleotides, the CDR3 is TGTGCCAGCAGCTTGAAAAGGGGCTACGAGCAGTACTTC.

The J gene is TRBJ2-5, the V gene TRBV20-1; TRBD2 matches 10 bases. CDR3 length: 15 residues. The ends lost 3 bases at V and 4 bases at J; junction bases unmatched: 8. Germline CDR1 and CDR2: DFQATT and SNEGSKA (reference sequence). The CDR3 here is CSASGVAGGGETQYF. As DNA, the CDR3 is TGCAGTGCTAGTGGGGTAGCGGGAGGCGGAGAGACCCAGTACTTC.

This chain's CDR3 is CASSGDSFSNQPQHF. Here the CDR3 DNA reads TGTGCCAGCAGTGGGGACAGCTTTAGCAATCAGCCCCAGCATTTT. This chain uses TRBV2 with TRBJ1-5; 7 bases line up with TRBD1. With V trimmed by 4 bases and J by 0 bases, 3 bases remained unmatched. Per germline, CDR1 SNHLY and CDR2 FYNNEI. This CDR3 is built from 15 residues.

CDR3 loop: CASSLYPAGGTGELFF. DNA for the CDR3: TGTGCCAGCAGCTTGTATCCAGCGGGAGGCACCGGGGAGCTGTTTTTT. The V gene is TRBV5-4, the J gene TRBJ2-2; 9 nucleotides align to TRBD2. Germline CDR1 SGHNT, CDR2 YYREEE (reference sequence). This CDR3 is 16 amino acids long. J lost 4 bases, V lost 1 base, and 5 bases had no gene match.

The chain carries TRBV6-1 and TRBJ2-5; a weak D match, TRBD1 (6 bases). The germline V gene encodes CDR1 MNHNS and CDR2 SASEGT. CDR3 length: 16 amino acids. Trimming removed 4 bases from V and 2 bases from J, with 17 bases in between. CDR3 nucleotide sequence: TGTGCCAGCAGTGGGGGTGTGGGACAACTACAAGAGACCCAGTACTTC. Translation: CASSGGVGQLQETQYF.

The V and J genes are TRBV24-1 and TRBJ1-5, with 9 bases aligning to TRBD1. Germline loops: CDR1 KGHDR, CDR2 SFDVKD. The CDR3 spans 19 residues. Trimming cost V 6 bases and J 0 bases; bases outside gene matches: 14. The CDR3 nucleotides read TGTGCCACCAGTCCACGGCGGGGACAGGGACCTTATAGCAATCAGCCCCAGCATTTT. It codes for CATSPRRGQGPYSNQPQHF.

The chain couples TRBV18 to TRBJ2-1, with 10 nucleotides matching TRBD2. J gave up 9 bases and V 3 bases, and 14 bases lay outside the gene matches. Germline V gene sequence: CDR1 KGHSH, CDR2 LQKENI. The CDR3 is 17 residues long. The CDR3 loop is CASSPYLAGEEAPEQFF. In DNA form, the CDR3 reads TGTGCCAGCTCACCTTATCTAGCGGGGGAGGAAGCACCTGAGCAGTTCTTC.

This chain uses TRBV6-6 with TRBJ1-5; D not certain. The V gene's germline CDR1 is MNHNY and CDR2 SVGAGI (reference sequence). Between the trimmed V and J ends, which lost 8 bases and 0 bases, there was a span of 11 bases. This CDR3 region has 14 residues. CDR3 nucleotide sequence: TGTGCCAGCGCCCTCCCGGTTAGCAATCAGCCCCAGCATTTT. This translates into CASALPVSNQPQHF.

The J gene is TRBJ2-1, the V gene TRBV29-1; tentatively, D is TRBD2 (5 bases). CDR1 and CDR2 (germline): SQVTM, ANQGSEA. The CDR3 has 11 amino acids. Deletions cut 2 bases from V and 12 bases from J, with 11 bases between. CDR3 sequence: CSVERGGGQFF. The CDR3 DNA reads TGCAGCGTTGAACGGGGTGGAGGGCAGTTCTTC.

This clone showed up just a few times. DNA for the CDR3: TGTGCTAGTGGTTTGGTACGTGGGGGGGCCCCTAACTATGGCTACACCTTC. The encoded protein is CASGLVRGGAPNYGYTF. The V and J genes are TRBV12-5 and TRBJ1-2; D might be TRBD1 (6 bases). Trimming took 0 bases from V and 0 from J, leaving 14 bases between them. The CDR3 extends over 17 amino acids. CDR1 LGHNT and CDR2 FRNRAP come from the germline V gene.

This sequence joins TRBV7-2 and TRBJ2-1; 9 bases are a match to TRBD2. The CDR3 covers 14 residues. CDR1 SGHTA and CDR2 FQGNSA come from the germline V gene. V shed 10 bases, J shed 6 bases, and the junction held 10 bases outside the gene matches. The CDR3 region is CATALSGRTNEQFF. CDR3 DNA: TGTGCCACTGCGCTAAGCGGGAGGACCAATGAGCAGTTCTTC.

This clone was detected once. In DNA, the CDR3 is TGTGCCAGCAGTTCTCTTTACTACGAGCAGTACTTC. This sequence encodes CASSSLYYEQYF. The chain combines TRBV6-5 with TRBJ2-7; D uncertain. Germline V gene lookup returns CDR1 MNHEY and CDR2 SVGAGI. The CDR3 covers 12 residues. Trimming pared 4 bases from V and 3 bases from J, leaving 7 bases between.

This clone was seen just once. V and J are TRBV2 and TRBJ2-1; weak D call: TRBD2 (6 bases). Deletions cut 7 bases from V and 5 bases from J, with 15 bases between. This CDR3 region has 14 residues. The germline gives CDR1 SNHLY, CDR2 FYNNEI. For the CDR3, the DNA is TGTGCCAGCATTAGAAGCGGGCATGACAATGAGCAGTTCTTC. It codes for CASIRSGHDNEQFF.

The chain combines TRBV7-9 with TRBJ1-2; 7 positions agree with TRBD1. Germline assignment: CDR1 SEHNR and CDR2 FQNEAQ (reference sequence). V gave up 6 bases and J gave up 6 bases; unmatched junction bases: 16. CDR3 length: 16 residues. CDR3 DNA: TGTGCCAGCAGTCAGGGGGTTTACAGTCGAAAGCATGGCTACACCTTC. Protein sequence: CASSQGVYSRKHGYTF.

This clone was counted once. The chain has TRBV6-5 and TRBJ1-5; TRBD1 matches 8 bases. V trimming: 5 bases; J trimming: 4 bases; junction bases outside the gene matches: 7. Germline assignment: CDR1 MNHEY and CDR2 SVGAGI. The CDR3 runs 15 residues. The CDR3 reads CASSTDRGGNQPQHF. In DNA, the CDR3 is TGTGCCAGCAGTACAGACAGGGGCGGGAATCAGCCCCAGCATTTT.

In this sample, this clone turned up a few times. J is TRBJ2-2 and V is TRBV9, with a weak D call TRBD2 (6 bases). Per germline, CDR1 SGDLS and CDR2 YYNGEE. CDR3 length equals 13 residues. The V end lost 2 bases, the J end lost 6 bases, and 8 bases lay between the germline ends. The CDR3 DNA follows: TGTGCCAGCAGCGTCCGGGACTCCGGGGAGCTGTTTTTT. This encodes CASSVRDSGELFF. The variable domain in full, completed from reference TRBV9 and TRBJ2-2, reads DSGVTQTPKHLITATGQRVTLRCSPRSGDLSVYWYQQSLDQGLQFLIQYYNGEERAKGNILERFSAQQFPDLHSELNLSSLELGDSALYFCASSVRDSGELFFGEGSRLTVL.

The V call is TRBV18, the J call TRBJ1-2; TRBD1 matches 10 bases. V gave up 3 bases and J gave up 6 bases; unmatched junction bases: 4. The CDR3 has 14 amino acids. CDR1 KGHSH and CDR2 LQKENI come from the germline V gene. CDR3 in amino acids: CASSPKTGGDGYTF. Written as DNA, the CDR3 is TGTGCCAGCTCACCTAAGACAGGGGGCGATGGCTACACCTTC.